A selection of T cell receptor beta chains follows, all from one sample in a study of blood T cell repertoires in COVID-19. TCRdb's table, derived via immunoSEQ multiplex PCR, lists solely in-frame clones and lacks some. In the table there are 85,000 to 95,000 clones, approximately 79% of which are singletons. Sequenced material: peripheral blood. The receptor source for this set is an elderly woman with acute or convalescent COVID-19. The CDR3 runs from the conserved cysteine through the conserved F or W. A D gene is named only where the DNA matches it firmly.

TRBV6-2/TRBV6-3,TRBJ1-5,18,TRBD1,CASSPQDRALYSNQPQHF
TRBV6-4,TRBJ2-3,15,-,CASRRRGGGTDTQYF
TRBV19,TRBJ1-2,14,-,CASTKGPLESGYTF
TRBV28,TRBJ2-3,15,TRBD2,CASSPFGRGSDTQYF
TRBV6-2/TRBV6-3,TRBJ2-1,16,-,CASTPVEGRSYNEQFF
TRBV5-8,TRBJ2-3,14,-,CASSFAGSTDTQYF
TRBV6-5,TRBJ2-3,14,TRBD2,CASSQRGSTDTQYF
TRBV5-3,TRBJ2-5,18,TRBD1,CARSRGARRQGAAGTQYF
TRBV20-1,TRBJ1-1,11,-,CSALLRTEAFF
TRBV18,TRBJ1-6,15,TRBD1,CASSPRQGAQSPLHF
TRBV27,TRBJ1-2,15,TRBD1,CASARTTGSLYGYTF
TRBV6-5,TRBJ1-1,11,-,CASSLGGEAFF
TRBV5-1,TRBJ2-5,15,TRBD1,CASSQQGASQETQYF
TRBV5-4,TRBJ1-6,15,TRBD1,CASSYGTANNSPLHF
TRBV19,TRBJ1-5,17,-,CASSIRILATGDQPQHF
TRBV3-1/TRBV3-2,TRBJ1-2,12,-,CASSQDAGGYTF
TRBV3-1/TRBV3-2,TRBJ2-1,14,-,CASGRSGNYNEQFF
TRBV5-5,TRBJ2-5,13,-,CASSWTPQETQYF
TRBV3-1/TRBV3-2,TRBJ2-7,20,TRBD2,CASSPNEIGTSGGAKYEQYF
TRBV24-1,TRBJ2-1,14,-,CATSDPRGSNEQFF
TRBV18,TRBJ1-2,13,-,CASSPREDYGYTF
TRBV4-2,TRBJ1-2,17,-,CASSQEGPRASIYGYTF
TRBV4-3,TRBJ1-4,15,-,CASSQNLGVNEKLFF
TRBV15,TRBJ2-6,16,-,CATSPQTGVGANVLTF
TRBV30,TRBJ2-1,14,TRBD2,CAWKRRGAYNEQFF
TRBV30,TRBJ1-2,13,TRBD1,CAWSPRGNYGYTF
TRBV7-2,TRBJ2-5,16,TRBD2,CASSSYSGTRLETQYF
TRBV5-6,TRBJ2-1,13,TRBD1,CASRDRGMNEQFF
TRBV14,TRBJ2-1,16,TRBD2,CASSQALLAGGDEQFF
TRBV15,TRBJ2-1,17,TRBD2,CATSRALGLAGGNEQFF
TRBV5-1,TRBJ2-1,17,-,CASSWGVADISYNEQFF